The present entry profiles one TCR beta chain with its context. Its antigen is as yet unknown. The data were taken from a study of CD8+CD57+ T cells in acquired aplastic anemia. Those patients picked for sequencing had displayed CD8+CD57+ cell expansion on flow cytometry. Patients were treatment-naive when blood was sampled. The study, taken as a whole, reports: Sharing between patients and controls was observed for twenty-nine CD8+ CDR3 sequences.

Investigators profiled TCR beta VDJ and CDR3 from genomic DNA template. Via MiXCR, TCRdb re-called the reads, giving one row per CDR3 protein. The sample consists of around 79,000 distinct CDR3 sequences, less than 85% of them appearing once. From germline, CDR1 is MNHEY and CDR2 SMNVEV (reference sequence). The V and J ends lost 5 bases and 12 bases respectively, with 16 bases between them. CDR3 length: 12 residues. The sample comprised sorted CD4+, CD8+, or CD8+CD57+ T cells (not recorded which) from PBMCs. The TCR sequence derives from a human donor with aplastic anemia. The J gene is TRBJ1-1, the V gene TRBV27; the D gene is possibly TRBD1 (5 bases). CDR3 in DNA: TGTGCCAGCAGTGGGGCGGCAGGGAAAACTTTCTTT. Amino acid sequence: CASSGAAGKTFF.